The subject of this entry is one T cell receptor (beta chain). Measured with immunoSEQ multiplex PCR; TCRdb has only the in-frame clones, and not every one. The sample has some 130,000 clones, about four fifths seen once; the top ten hold roughly 9%. The sample comes from a study of blood T cell repertoires in COVID-19. The CDR3 runs to 13 residues. V lost 7 bases, J lost 0 bases, and 10 bases lay in between. Germline loops: CDR1 SEHNR, CDR2 FQNEAQ (reference sequence). Sequencing was performed on peripheral blood. The receptor was isolated from a woman aged 60-75 years with active or convalescent COVID-19. This chain connects TRBV7-9 to TRBJ2-7; D ambiguous. The CDR3 region has the DNA TGTGCCAGCAAGAAGACAAGCTCCTACGAGCAGTACTTC. Its protein product is CASKKTSSYEQYF.